The TCR beta chain described here comes from a study of CD8 T cells in ankylosing spondylitis. General study findings and limits: A TCR beta motif made of fewer than ten highly homologous variants seemed typical of ankylosing spondylitis blood. Relatively rare in peripheral blood, disease-linked clones were also CD8+. Within matched ankylosing spondylitis synovial fluid, disease-linked clones were reportedly significantly enriched.

Quantitative 5'-RACE with molecular barcodes generated TCR beta libraries. TCRdb used MiXCR to reprocess the 5' RACE reads, holding one entry per CDR3 protein. The data show under 300,000 distinct CDR3 sequences, approximately 11% seen once. For this clonotype: Its antigen is unidentified.

Germline V gene lookup returns CDR1 MNHEY and CDR2 SMNVEV (reference sequence). The CDR3 length is 13 residues. V was shortened by 0 bases and J by 4 bases, with 4 bases between the two germline ends. This TCR derives from a male donor with ankylosing spondylitis or in good health (not recorded which). The chain recombines TRBV27 with TRBJ2-1; D gene unclear. Sample: blood, either unsorted or a sorted T cell fraction (not recorded which). Here the CDR3 reads CASSLSDYNEQFF. The CDR3, as DNA: TGTGCCAGCAGTTTATCGGATTACAATGAGCAGTTCTTC.